This T cell receptor (beta chain) derives from a study of cytomegalovirus exposure and HLA in healthy donors. In the study overall: Among around 200 million T cells, an earlier analysis found 90 million to 130 million unique TCR beta sequences. The Caucasian-associated ancestry cluster contained around four fifths of the 398 genotyped donors.

Trimming stripped 1 base from V and 1 base from J, with 7 bases between. The V gene's germline CDR1 is LGHNA and CDR2 YSLEER. The CDR3 has 14 residues. As concerns this clone: Its cognate antigen is unknown.

Use of 60 Vbeta and 13 Jbeta primers characterized the PCR. TCRdb's table, derived via immunoSEQ multiplex PCR, lists solely in-frame clones and lacks some. In the table there are under 150,000 clones, roughly 80% of which are singletons. Study-level results: The likely origin of a cluster of highly shared sequence variants was a sequencing artifact. Investigators reported more than 150 TCR beta chains as tied to cytomegalovirus.

Sequencing was performed on PBMCs. The source is a boy younger than 18 in good health and CMV-seronegative. The chain combines TRBV4-3 with TRBJ1-1; D is uncertain. CDR3 nucleotides: TGCGCCAGCAGCCAAGGGTCAGAGAACACTGAAGCTTTCTTT. This translates into CASSQGSENTEAFF.